This passage covers 17 T cell receptor beta chains from one sample sequenced in a study of cytomegalovirus exposure and HLA in healthy donors. PCR involved 60 Vbeta and 13 Jbeta primers. The protocol was immunoSEQ multiplex PCR, while the TCRdb copy is restricted to in-frame clones and leaves out a portion. The sample features 40,000 or so clones, with 4% in its top ten. The specimen sequenced was PBMCs. These receptors were collected from a male donor in good health and CMV-seronegative.

The J gene is TRBJ1-5, the V gene TRBV19; TRBD1 agrees at 8 bases. The CDR3 length is 14 residues. With V trimmed by 5 bases and J by 7 bases, 7 bases remained unmatched. Germline CDR1 is LNHDA and CDR2 is SQIVND (reference sequence). CDR3 in DNA: TGTGCCAGTAGTCTCACAGGGGGAGGACAGCCCCAGCATTTT. Translated: CASSLTGGGQPQHF.

The chain uses TRBV4-1 and TRBJ1-2; 7 nucleotides align to TRBD1. CDR3 length: 14 residues. CDR1 is MGHRA and CDR2 is YSYEKL in the germline V gene. J gave up 2 bases and V 1 base, and 1 base lay outside the gene matches. The CDR3 loop reads CASSQGGQNYGYTF. CDR3 nucleotides: TGCGCCAGCAGCCAAGGGGGACAGAACTATGGCTACACCTTC.

The chain has TRBV6-6 and TRBJ2-3, with TRBD1 matching over 8 bases. CDR3 size: 16 residues. Per germline, CDR1 MNHNY and CDR2 SVGAGI (reference sequence). V shed 5 bases, J shed 3 bases, and the junction held 10 bases outside the gene matches. DNA for the CDR3: TGTGCCAGCAGTGGGTACAGGGGGTCTTCTACAGATACGCAGTATTTT. Residues: CASSGYRGSSTDTQYF.

V and J are TRBV2 and TRBJ2-7; no clear D gene. This CDR3 is built from 10 residues. Trimming cost V 6 bases and J 4 bases, with 4 bases left between them. CDR1 and CDR2 from the germline V gene are SNHLY and FYNNEI. The CDR3 coding sequence is TGTGCCAGCAGCCTTTACGAGCAGTACTTC. Translated, it gives CASSLYEQYF.

The genes are TRBV11-2 and TRBJ1-5, with D uncertain. Trimming stripped 6 bases from V and 0 bases from J, with 15 bases between. Germline V CDR1 and CDR2: SGHAT, FQNNGV. The CDR3 is 16 amino acids. CDR3 in DNA: TGTGCCAGCAGGGGAGGAGACCCCAATAGCAATCAGCCCCAGCATTTT. Its protein is CASRGGDPNSNQPQHF.

The chain links TRBV25-1 to TRBJ2-5, with D possibly matching TRBD2 (6 bases). The CDR3 length is 14 residues. Per germline, CDR1 MGHDK and CDR2 SYGVNS. Trimming stripped 3 bases from V and 1 base from J, with 9 bases between. The CDR3 DNA reads as TGTGCCAGCAGTGAGACTAGGTCCCAAGAGACCCAGTACTTC. Protein: CASSETRSQETQYF.

The chain combines TRBV15 with TRBJ1-2; 8 bases agree with TRBD1. From germline, CDR1 is LNHNV and CDR2 YYDKDF (reference sequence). Germline trimming cut 3 bases from V and 4 bases from J; bases unmatched to any gene: 4. The CDR3 spans 14 residues. The CDR3 nucleotides are TGTGCCACCAGCAGGGGACAGGCACTCTATGGCTACACCTTC. Protein product: CATSRGQALYGYTF.

The chain employs TRBV6-4 and TRBJ1-1; maybe TRBD1 (6 bases). The V gene's germline CDR1 is MRHNA and CDR2 SNTAGT. The CDR3 contains 13 residues. The V end lost 2 bases, the J end lost 5 bases, and 9 bases lay between the germline ends. CDR3 DNA: TGTGCCAGCAGTGACACGGACAGAACTGAAGCTTTCTTT. Its translation: CASSDTDRTEAFF.

This chain connects TRBV28 to TRBJ2-7, with D unresolved. Germline loops: CDR1 MDHEN, CDR2 SYDVKM. The CDR3 length is 9 residues. Trimming took off 5 bases at V and 11 bases at J, with 7 bases between the two ends. CDR3 in DNA: TGTGCCAGCAGTCCCCCGGAGTACTTC. Translation: CASSPPEYF.

The chain links TRBV7-8 to TRBJ1-1; D gene unclear. In germline, CDR1 is SGHVS, CDR2 FQNEAQ. CDR3 length: 13 residues. Deletions cut 3 bases from V and 4 bases from J, with 9 bases between. The CDR3 nucleotides read TGTGCCAGCAGCTTCTACGGGAGCACTGAAGCTTTCTTT. Its translation: CASSFYGSTEAFF.

The chain employs TRBV28 and TRBJ1-2, with D maybe TRBD1 (6 bases). This CDR3 is 13 amino acids long. V shed 8 bases and J shed 2 bases, with 12 bases lying between them. CDR1 is MDHEN, CDR2 SYDVKM, per germline. CDR3 in DNA: TGTGCCAGCTTTAACAGGGCAAACTATGGCTACACCTTC. Translating gives CASFNRANYGYTF.

This chain connects TRBV9 to TRBJ2-3; 7 bases map to TRBD2. Germline trimming cut 3 bases from V and 6 bases from J; bases unmatched to any gene: 4. CDR1 and CDR2 from the germline V gene are SGDLS and YYNGEE. The CDR3 extends over 13 amino acids. CDR3 sequence reads: CASSASGGDTQYF. CDR3 coding DNA: TGTGCCAGCAGCGCTAGCGGTGGTGATACGCAGTATTTT.

The rearrangement uses TRBV2 and TRBJ1-1; no clear D. The CDR3 runs to 12 residues. Trimming took 8 bases from V and 6 from J, leaving 13 bases between them. Germline V gene data show CDR1 as SNHLY and CDR2 as FYNNEI. CDR3 sequence reads: CASDPQVSEAFF. CDR3 bases: TGTGCCAGCGACCCCCAGGTGTCTGAAGCTTTCTTT.

CDR3 sequence: CASSDDRYTEAFF. CDR3 sequence (DNA): TGTGCCAGCAGTGACGACAGATACACTGAAGCTTTCTTT. The V call is TRBV2, the J call TRBJ1-1; D may be TRBD1 (5 bases). V gave up 3 bases and J gave up 3 bases, with 8 bases separating them. CDR1 and CDR2 from the germline V gene are SNHLY and FYNNEI. The length of the CDR3 is 13 residues.

The chain carries TRBV6-6 and TRBJ2-7; TRBD1 matches at 8 bases. After removal of 7 bases from V and 4 bases from J, the junction contained 9 bases not matched to a gene. CDR3 size: 14 residues. Germline CDR1 MNHNY, CDR2 SVGAGI (reference sequence). CDR3 in amino acids: CASTPADRGYEQYF. CDR3 in DNA: TGTGCCAGCACCCCCGCCGACAGGGGTTACGAGCAGTACTTC.

The chain combines TRBV7-6 with TRBJ1-3; tentative D call: TRBD1 (5 bases). The CDR3 is made up of 16 amino acids. Germline loops: CDR1 SGHVS, CDR2 FNYEAQ. V dropped 1 base and J dropped 1 base, with 11 bases sitting between them. The CDR3 nucleotides are TGTGCCAGCAGCTTAGGGGGCAGGCGTTCTGGAAACACCATATATTTT. Protein: CASSLGGRRSGNTIYF.

The V gene is TRBV11-2, the J gene TRBJ1-4; 7 positions agree with TRBD1. Germline values: CDR1 SGHAT, CDR2 FQNNGV. J gave up 7 bases and V 1 base, and 6 bases lay outside the gene matches. The CDR3 spans 15 residues. Here the CDR3 DNA reads TGTGCCAGCAGCTTAGGAAGGGGGCCGGCTGAAAAACTGTTTTTT. This translates into CASSLGRGPAEKLFF.